Listed below are T cell receptor beta chains from one sample, sequenced in a study of cytomegalovirus exposure and HLA in healthy donors. Clones were sequenced by immunoSEQ multiplex PCR, and TCRdb holds only the in-frame ones, with some missing. The table lists approximately 110,000 clones, just under 70% of them singletons, with 5.4% in the top ten. Sample: PBMCs. The receptors were sampled from a woman between 65 and 79 years old in good health and CMV-seropositive. CDR3s include the opening cysteine and the closing phenylalanine or tryptophan. The D gene is left open where the match is weak. Some rows have no size entry. The others give once, few or many, or a class for an expanded clone.

CDR3: CASSPGISTDTQYF; DNA: TGTGCCAGCAGCCCGGGGATCAGCACAGATACGCAGTATTTT; J: TRBJ2-3; V: TRBV4-2; size: .; D: .
CDR3: CASSRPGGGNTIYF; DNA: TGTGCCAGCAGCCGCCCGGGGGGTGGAAACACCATATATTTT; J: TRBJ1-3; V: TRBV7-2; size: .; D: .
CDR3: CASSTTGGAGEKLFF; DNA: TGTGCCAGCAGCACCACAGGGGGGGCCGGTGAAAAACTGTTTTTT; J: TRBJ1-4; V: TRBV9; size: .; D: TRBD1
CDR3: CASSLVGQGAYEQYF; DNA: TGCGCCAGCAGCTTGGTGGGACAGGGGGCTTACGAGCAGTACTTC; J: TRBJ2-7; V: TRBV5-1; size: .; D: TRBD1
CDR3: CASRGAGGLSTDTQYF; DNA: TGTGCCAGCAGGGGAGCGGGGGGTCTCAGCACAGATACGCAGTATTTT; J: TRBJ2-3; V: TRBV6-4; size: .; D: TRBD2
CDR3: CASSLGLAGGLQPYNEQFF; DNA: TGTGCCAGCAGCTTGGGACTAGCGGGGGGGCTTCAGCCCTACAATGAGCAGTTCTTC; J: TRBJ2-1; V: TRBV7-6; size: .; D: TRBD2
CDR3: CASSPWHRGAYEQYF; DNA: TGTGCCAGCTCACCATGGCACAGGGGAGCCTACGAGCAGTACTTC; J: TRBJ2-7; V: TRBV18; size: .; D: TRBD1
CDR3: CAWSDQGPYEQYF; DNA: TGTGCCTGGAGTGACCAGGGGCCCTACGAGCAGTACTTC; J: TRBJ2-7; V: TRBV30; size: .; D: .
CDR3: CSVLAGGPGDTQYF; DNA: TGCAGCGTCCTAGCGGGGGGGCCGGGAGATACGCAGTATTTT; J: TRBJ2-3; V: TRBV29-1; size: .; D: TRBD2
CDR3: CASSLTGGGGYTF; DNA: TGTGCCAGCAGCCTTACGGGGGGTGGTGGCTACACCTTC; J: TRBJ1-2; V: TRBV4-2; size: once; D: .
CDR3: CASSLHGQGVETQYF; DNA: TGCGCCAGCAGCCTCCACGGACAGGGTGTTGAGACCCAGTACTTC; J: TRBJ2-5; V: TRBV5-1; size: .; D: TRBD1
CDR3: CASSFPRGEGYGYTF; DNA: TGTGCCAGCAGCTTCCCCAGGGGTGAGGGGTATGGCTACACCTTC; J: TRBJ1-2; V: TRBV5-4; size: .; D: .
CDR3: CASSQDGGTNQPQHF; DNA: TGTGCCAGCAGCCAAGATGGGGGCACCAATCAGCCCCAGCATTTT; J: TRBJ1-5; V: TRBV4-2; size: .; D: .
CDR3: CASSPGHRANYGYTF; DNA: TGTGCCAGCAGCCCCGGACACCGAGCTAACTATGGCTACACCTTC; J: TRBJ1-2; V: TRBV5-6; size: few; D: .
CDR3: CASSSPGGTDTQYF; DNA: TGTGCCAGCAGTTCTCCAGGGGGCACAGATACGCAGTATTTT; J: TRBJ2-3; V: TRBV6-5; size: .; D: .
CDR3: CASTPGWSGGLSYEQYF; DNA: TGTGCCAGTACCCCCGGTTGGTCCGGGGGACTCTCCTACGAGCAGTACTTC; J: TRBJ2-7; V: TRBV19; size: .; D: .
CDR3: CASTSSGTGNSPLHF; DNA: TGTGCCAGCACTTCGTCCGGGACAGGGAACTCACCCCTCCACTTT; J: TRBJ1-6; V: TRBV7-2; size: .; D: TRBD1
CDR3: CATSRDRGADQPQHF; DNA: TGTGCCACCAGCAGAGATCGCGGAGCGGATCAGCCCCAGCATTTT; J: TRBJ1-5; V: TRBV15; size: .; D: .
CDR3: CASSSYKAGDTEAFF; DNA: TGCGCCAGCAGCTCCTATAAAGCGGGGGACACTGAAGCTTTCTTT; J: TRBJ1-1; V: TRBV5-1; size: .; D: .
CDR3: CASTHGGAETQYF; DNA: TGTGCCAGCACCCACGGGGGGGCAGAGACCCAGTACTTC; J: TRBJ2-5; V: TRBV6-5; size: .; D: TRBD2
CDR3: CAISERSGGRDTQYF; DNA: TGTGCCATCAGTGAACGTAGCGGGGGCAGAGATACGCAGTATTTT; J: TRBJ2-3; V: TRBV10-3; size: .; D: TRBD2
CDR3: CAISESETGVTEAFF; DNA: TGTGCCATCAGTGAGTCGGAGACAGGGGTGACTGAAGCTTTCTTT; J: TRBJ1-1; V: TRBV10-3; size: .; D: TRBD1
CDR3: CAWSALRGISPLHF; DNA: TGTGCCTGGAGTGCCCTGCGGGGGATTTCACCCCTCCACTTT; J: TRBJ1-6; V: TRBV30; size: .; D: .
CDR3: CAWSVGPGLPAQHF; DNA: TGTGCCTGGAGTGTAGGGCCGGGACTTCCAGCCCAGCATTTT; J: TRBJ1-5; V: TRBV30; size: few; D: .
CDR3: CAWSGYTGELFF; DNA: TGTGCCTGGTCAGGGTACACCGGGGAGCTGTTTTTT; J: TRBJ2-2; V: TRBV30; size: .; D: .
CDR3: CASSIRGISEAFF; DNA: TGTGCCAGTAGTATAAGGGGGATCTCTGAAGCTTTCTTT; J: TRBJ1-1; V: TRBV19; size: few; D: .
CDR3: CASIGDGTGTEAFF; DNA: TGTGCCAGCATCGGAGATGGTACAGGGACTGAAGCTTTCTTT; J: TRBJ1-1; V: TRBV5-5; size: .; D: .
CDR3: CASSLGPGKVNTIYF; DNA: TGTGCCAGCAGCCTCGGCCCGGGGAAAGTAAACACCATATATTTT; J: TRBJ1-3; V: TRBV5-5; size: .; D: .
CDR3: CASSRTENTEAFF; DNA: TGTGCCAGCAGCCGCACAGAGAACACTGAAGCTTTCTTT; J: TRBJ1-1; V: TRBV7-9; size: few; D: .
CDR3: CASSPSGGPYEQYF; DNA: TGTGCCAGCAGCCCTAGCGGGGGCCCCTACGAGCAGTACTTC; J: TRBJ2-7; V: TRBV6-5; size: .; D: TRBD2
CDR3: CASRSGSGAYGYTF; DNA: TGTGCCAGCAGGAGTGGGTCAGGGGCCTATGGCTACACCTTC; J: TRBJ1-2; V: TRBV2; size: .; D: .
CDR3: CASTEQDYGYTF; DNA: TGTGCCAGTACCGAACAGGATTATGGCTACACCTTC; J: TRBJ1-2; V: TRBV19; size: .; D: .
CDR3: CASTAGTALDTQYF; DNA: TGCGCCAGCACGGCTGGGACAGCCTTAGATACGCAGTATTTT; J: TRBJ2-3; V: TRBV5-1; size: .; D: TRBD1
CDR3: CASSEGLAGYNEQFF; DNA: TGCGCCAGCAGTGAAGGACTAGCGGGCTACAATGAGCAGTTCTTC; J: TRBJ2-1; V: TRBV10-2; size: few; D: TRBD2
CDR3: CATSRELAVTLNEQFF; DNA: TGTGCCACCAGCAGAGAATTAGCGGTGACGCTAAATGAGCAGTTCTTC; J: TRBJ2-1; V: TRBV15; size: .; D: .
CDR3: CASSLGQGGEQYF; DNA: TGCGCCAGCAGCTTGGGGCAGGGGGGCGAGCAGTACTTC; J: TRBJ2-7; V: TRBV5-1; size: .; D: .
CDR3: CASRGGASYEQYF; DNA: TGTGCCAGTAGAGGGGGGGCGTCCTACGAGCAGTACTTC; J: TRBJ2-7; V: TRBV19; size: .; D: .
CDR3: CASSGRDRGYGYTF; DNA: TGTGCCAGTAGTGGCCGGGACAGAGGGTATGGCTACACCTTC; J: TRBJ1-2; V: TRBV19; size: .; D: TRBD1
CDR3: CASSLATGFNTEAFF; DNA: TGTGCCAGCAGCTTAGCTACGGGGTTTAACACTGAAGCTTTCTTT; J: TRBJ1-1; V: TRBV7-9; size: .; D: .
CDR3: CASSQWTGAGSPLHF; DNA: TGTGCCAGCAGCCAATGGACAGGGGCCGGTTCACCCCTCCACTTT; J: TRBJ1-6; V: TRBV14; size: .; D: TRBD1
CDR3: CSVGAGMNTEAFF; DNA: TGCAGCGTTGGGGCAGGGATGAACACTGAAGCTTTCTTT; J: TRBJ1-1; V: TRBV29-1; size: .; D: .
CDR3: CASSAGTGLNSPLHF; DNA: TGTGCCAGCAGCGCCGGGACAGGGCTTAATTCACCCCTCCACTTT; J: TRBJ1-6; V: TRBV9; size: few; D: TRBD1
CDR3: CASSLDRGGEYGYTF; DNA: TGTGCCAGCAGCTTAGACAGGGGCGGTGAGTATGGCTACACCTTC; J: TRBJ1-2; V: TRBV7-2; size: .; D: TRBD1
CDR3: CASSSAGGTGDPEAFF; DNA: TGCGCCAGCAGCTCCGCTGGTGGGACTGGGGACCCTGAAGCTTTCTTT; J: TRBJ1-1; V: TRBV5-1; size: .; D: .